This T cell receptor beta chain was sequenced for a study of beta chain features in type 1 diabetes. The CDR3 length is 13 residues. V was clipped by 4 bases and J by 6 bases, with 14 bases between them. CDR1 is SGHNT and CDR2 is YYREEE in the germline V gene (reference sequence). This clone was seen more than once but under ten times. Sorting of CD4+ naive, central memory, regulatory and stem cell-like memory cells was performed via CD45RO/CCR7/CD25/CD127/CD95/CD27. Reverse transcription of all isolated RNA meant that expressed TCRB transcripts were sequenced. The read count averaged around 3.6 million across naive, central memory and regulatory T cell samples. TCRdb keeps only in-frame clones here, not all; method: immunoSEQ multiplex PCR. This sample has 240,000 or so clones, with about 26% found just once.

The chain is built from TRBV5-4 and TRBJ2-7; D remains unclear. Input material: central memory CD4+ T cells from blood. The source is a man aged 30 to 45 in good health. The CDR3 reads CASSQGTAAEQYF. DNA of the CDR3: TGTGCCAGCAGCCAAGGAACGGCAGCCGAGCAGTACTTC.